This passage covers 4 T cell receptor beta chains from one sample sequenced in a study of blood T cell repertoires in COVID-19. Sequenced by immunoSEQ multiplex PCR; TCRdb stores in-frame clones only, minus some. This table has about 400,000 clones, approximately 85% appearing once. Specimen: PBMCs or T cells enriched from blood (not recorded which). All receptors derive from a woman between 40 and 50 years old with acute COVID-19.

The V and J genes are TRBV6-4 and TRBJ1-1; 12 bases fit TRBD1. Germline CDR1 is MRHNA and CDR2 is SNTAGT. Trimming removed 4 bases from V and 7 bases from J; junction bases left unmatched: 4. The CDR3 consists of 14 residues. The CDR3 coding sequence is TGTGCCAGCAGTGCGGGACAGGGGGCCGGTGAAGCTTTCTTT. Translated, it gives CASSAGQGAGEAFF.

V and J are TRBV27 and TRBJ2-2; 11 bases align to TRBD2. Germline lookup yields CDR1 MNHEY and CDR2 SMNVEV (reference sequence). The CDR3 consists of 16 residues. With 6 bases clipped from V and 3 bases from J, the junction kept 6 bases outside the gene matches. The CDR3 protein is CASRGSGGEYTGELFF. The CDR3 bases are TGTGCCAGCAGGGGTAGCGGGGGGGAATACACCGGGGAGCTGTTTTTT.

Only one count was recorded for this clone. The rearrangement links TRBV25-1 to TRBJ2-2; weak D call: TRBD1 (7 bases). The V end was cut by 5 bases, the J end by 5 bases, with 9 bases between. The V gene's germline CDR1 is MGHDK and CDR2 SYGVNS. This CDR3 has 13 residues. The CDR3 loop reads CASSPGGTGELFF. DNA for the CDR3: TGTGCCAGCAGTCCAGGGGGGACCGGGGAGCTGTTTTTT. Full variable domain (rest looked up from reference TRBV25-1 and TRBJ2-2): EADIYQTPRYLVIGTGKKITLECSQTMGHDKMYWYQQDPGMELHLIHYSYGVNSTEKGDLSSESTVSRIRTEHFPLTLESARPSHTSQYLCASSPGGTGELFFGEGSRLTVL.

This chain joins TRBV10-3 and TRBJ2-2; D perhaps matches TRBD1 (5 bases). Trimming took 6 bases from V and 7 from J, leaving 9 bases between them. Germline V gives CDR1 ENHRY, CDR2 SYGVKD. The CDR3 runs to 12 residues. The CDR3 protein is CAIRVDSGELFF. CDR3 nucleotide sequence: TGTGCCATCAGGGTTGACAGCGGGGAGCTGTTTTTT.